This T cell receptor (beta chain) came from a study of OX40 agonist ivuxolimab in advanced cancers. Study-level information: Dose-escalation patients had hepatocellular carcinoma, melanoma, renal cell or head and neck cancer. Those enrolled were about 82% male, with a mean age of about 60 years and ages from roughly 23 to 80. The study, taken as a whole, reports: The CD4+ and CD8+ T cells in the blood had expanded clonally by week 6 at 0.1 to 3.0 mg/kg.

Turning to this clone: Its antigen is unknown. This sample also contains other DNA sequences that code for the same CDR3.

CDR3 length: 14 amino acids. V lost 10 bases to trimming and J lost 5 bases, with 18 bases between them. CDR1 MNHEY and CDR2 SMNVEV come from the germline V gene (reference sequence). The assay was immunoSEQ multiplex PCR, and TCRdb's table has in-frame clones only and misses some. Among 5,500 to 7,000 clones listed, about 70% were seen once. Autoimmune disease history or systemic immunosuppression meant exclusion. The sample here was CD4+ or CD8+ T cells sorted from blood, taken in a trial of the OX40 agonist ivuxolimab. The rearrangement joins TRBV27 to TRBJ2-1; D is perhaps TRBD2 (7 bases). The TCR comes from an adult with an advanced solid tumor such as melanoma, head and neck, liver or kidney cancer. The CDR3 DNA follows: TGTGCCATCCGCAGGGGAGGGGTAAACAATGAGCAGTTCTTC. It is translated as CAIRRGGVNNEQFF.